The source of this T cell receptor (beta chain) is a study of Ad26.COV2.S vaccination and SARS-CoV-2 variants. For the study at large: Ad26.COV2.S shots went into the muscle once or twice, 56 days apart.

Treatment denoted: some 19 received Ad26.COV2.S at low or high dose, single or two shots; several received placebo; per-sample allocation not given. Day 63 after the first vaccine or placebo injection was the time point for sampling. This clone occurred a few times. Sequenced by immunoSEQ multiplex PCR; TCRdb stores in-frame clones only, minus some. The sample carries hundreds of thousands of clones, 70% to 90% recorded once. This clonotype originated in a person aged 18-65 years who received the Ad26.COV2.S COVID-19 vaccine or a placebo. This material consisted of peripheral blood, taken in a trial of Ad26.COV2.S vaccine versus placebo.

The CDR3 DNA sequence: TGTGCCAGCTCACCCAAACTAGGAACCTACGAGCAGTACTTC. This codes for CASSPKLGTYEQYF. V gene TRBV18 combines with J gene TRBJ2-7; tentatively, D is TRBD2 (5 bases). The CDR3 is made up of 14 amino acids. The germline CDR1 and CDR2 sequences are KGHSH and LQKENI. The V and J ends lost 3 bases and 2 bases respectively, with 11 bases between them.